This T cell receptor (beta chain) was identified during a study of blood T cell repertoires in COVID-19. Study in general: The study drew acute and convalescent COVID-19 samples from the United States, Italy and Spain. From T cells, B-cell-depleted T cells, or PBMCs came the material, which was cDNA or gDNA.

Original processing notes: Amplification from reference gene primers served as the basis for estimated nucleated cell counts. The repertoire was sequenced with immunoSEQ multiplex PCR; TCRdb's copy has only in-frame clones and lacks some. V, J and clone size reflect that table, while D and trimming were determined from the DNA. The sample consists of over 250,000 clones, 80% to 90% of them appearing once. The CDR3 is 15 amino acids. The V end lost 7 bases, the J end lost 7 bases, and 17 bases lay between the germline ends. Per the germline V gene, CDR1 is MNHEY and CDR2 is SVGAGI. The specimen sequenced was peripheral blood. This TCR derives from a woman between 50 and 59 years old who had recovered from COVID-19. V and J are TRBV6-5 and TRBJ1-6; D remains unclear. Written as DNA, the CDR3 is TGTGCCAGCATCGAGGGATCTTATACGAATTCACCCCTCCACTTT. Its translation is CASIEGSYTNSPLHF.